The 28 T cell receptor beta chains reported below all come from one sample, sequenced in a study of T cell responses to AZD1222 COVID-19 vaccine. Generated by immunoSEQ multiplex PCR, the TCRdb table keeps only in-frame clones and is missing some. The sample holds under 200,000 clones, approximately 91% seen once. The material sequenced was peripheral blood, taken on day 0 of AZD1222 vaccination. The receptors derive from an adult in good health.

The chain carries TRBV4-1 and TRBJ2-7; 8 nucleotides agree with TRBD1. V was pared by 3 bases and J by 2 bases, with 3 bases of the junction left unmatched. The CDR3 runs 14 residues. Germline V gene lookup returns CDR1 MGHRA and CDR2 YSYEKL. CDR3 region: CASSHRTGTYEQYF. Here the CDR3 DNA reads TGCGCCAGCAGCCACCGGACAGGGACCTACGAGCAGTACTTC.

This clone has only one observation. The chain is built from TRBV5-3 and TRBJ1-2; D is uncertain. TRBV5-3 counts as an open reading frame of uncertain function. The length of the CDR3 is 14 residues. Trimming stripped 0 bases from V and 4 bases from J, with 10 bases between. The CDR3 protein is CARSLGTEAYGYTF. The CDR3, as DNA: TGTGCCAGAAGCTTGGGGACGGAGGCCTATGGCTACACCTTC.

The CDR3 DNA follows: TGTGCCAGCAGTTGGCAACCGGGACTAGCGGGGGGACGGCCCTTCAATGAGCAGTTCTTC. Protein sequence: CASSWQPGLAGGRPFNEQFF. The rearrangement links TRBV6-2 or TRBV6-3 to TRBJ2-1, with 15 bases identical to TRBD2. With V trimmed by 4 bases and J by 6 bases, 16 bases remained unmatched. There are 20 residues in the CDR3. Germline V gives CDR1 MNHEY, CDR2 SVGEGT.

V gene TRBV5-1 combines with J gene TRBJ2-1; 7 bases fit TRBD2. The CDR3 loop spans 16 amino acids. V lost 4 bases, J lost 8 bases, and 15 bases stayed unmatched. Germline V gene sequence: CDR1 SGHRS, CDR2 YFSETQ. In DNA form, the CDR3 reads TGCGCCAGCAGCGCAGGAACTCTAAGACTAGCCCATGAGCAGTTCTTC. The encoded protein is CASSAGTLRLAHEQFF.

This chain connects TRBV12-3 or TRBV12-4 to TRBJ1-4, with no clear D. This CDR3 is 13 amino acids long. The V end was cut by 2 bases, the J end by 4 bases, with 5 bases between. DNA of the CDR3: TGTGCCAGCAGTTTAAGAGTTAATGAAAAACTGTTTTTT. Translating gives CASSLRVNEKLFF.

This rearrangement joins TRBV4-1 to TRBJ1-4; D not resolved. This CDR3 has 15 amino acids. Germline V gene lookup returns CDR1 MGHRA and CDR2 YSYEKL. V shed 3 bases and J shed 6 bases, with 14 bases lying between them. The CDR3 sequence is CASSHPALMDEKLFF. CDR3 bases: TGCGCCAGCAGCCACCCGGCCCTGATGGATGAAAAACTGTTTTTT.

CDR3 nucleotide sequence: TGTGCCAGCAGTTTACCCCTGCACCATACGCAGTATTTT. Protein: CASSLPLHHTQYF. V and J are TRBV28 and TRBJ2-3; D is undetermined. CDR1 MDHEN and CDR2 SYDVKM come from the germline V gene. The ends were cut back, 2 bases at V and 7 bases at J, with 10 bases in the middle. The CDR3 runs 13 residues. The variable domain in full, completed from reference TRBV28 and TRBJ2-3, reads DVKVTQSSRYLVKRTGEKVFLECVQDMDHENMFWYRQDPGLGLRLIYFSYDVKMKEKGDIPEGYSVSREKKERFSLILESASTNQTSMYLCASSLPLHHTQYFGPGTRLTVL.

The chain recombines TRBV12-5 with TRBJ1-1; D gene unclear. CDR1 and CDR2 from the germline V gene are LGHNT and FRNRAP. The ends were cut back, 0 bases at V and 0 bases at J, with 26 bases in the middle. CDR3 length: 21 residues. The CDR3 sequence: CASGLVVGDWPDHIMNTEAFF. As DNA, the CDR3 is TGTGCTAGTGGTTTGGTCGTTGGTGACTGGCCAGATCATATAATGAACACTGAAGCTTTCTTT. Full variable domain (rest looked up from reference TRBV12-5 and TRBJ1-1): DARVTQTPRHKVTEMGQEVTMRCQPILGHNTVFWYRQTMMQGLELLAYFRNRAPLDDSGMPKDRFSAEMPDATLATLKIQPSEPRDSAVYFCASGLVVGDWPDHIMNTEAFFGQGTRLTVV.

The chain joins TRBV15 to TRBJ1-6; D gene uncertain. Germline assignment: CDR1 LNHNV and CDR2 YYDKDF (reference sequence). The CDR3 has 18 amino acids. Between the trimmed V and J ends, which lost 0 bases and 9 bases, there was a span of 21 bases. This chain's CDR3 is CATSRDRGALKLSSPLHF. The DNA for the CDR3 is TGTGCCACCAGCAGAGATCGCGGAGCCTTGAAGCTTAGTTCACCCCTCCACTTT.

This chain uses TRBV18 with TRBJ1-6, with 7 bases fitting TRBD1. Germline assignment: CDR1 KGHSH and CDR2 LQKENI. CDR3 length: 15 amino acids. The trim removed 4 bases at V and 7 bases at J, leaving 7 bases unmatched. DNA of the CDR3: TGTGCCAGCTCACGGGAGGGGGCCCCGAATTCACCCCTCCACTTT. This sequence encodes CASSREGAPNSPLHF.

This clone was seen once. J is TRBJ2-3 and V is TRBV16; D might be TRBD2 (5 bases). V was shortened by 0 bases and J by 8 bases, with 15 bases between the two germline ends. The germline gives CDR1 KGHSY, CDR2 FQNENV. The CDR3 spans 15 residues. This CDR3 reads CASSQSLSTSGTQYF. The CDR3 DNA reads TGTGCCAGCAGCCAATCGCTAAGCACAAGCGGTACGCAGTATTTT. Together with reference TRBV16 and TRBJ2-3, the CDR3 gives the full variable domain: GEEVAQTPKHLVRGEGQKAKLYCAPIKGHSYVFWYQQVLKNEFKFLISFQNENVFDETGMPKERFSAKCLPNSPCSLEIQATKLEDSAVYFCASSQSLSTSGTQYFGPGTRLTVL.

V gene TRBV10-1 combines with J gene TRBJ2-3; D remains unclear. This CDR3 region has 13 residues. Trimming left V 3 bases short and J 0 bases short, with 4 bases between. Germline loops: CDR1 WNHNN, CDR2 SYGVQD (reference sequence). The CDR3 here is CASSEPSTDTQYF. CDR3 bases: TGCGCCAGCAGTGAACCTAGCACAGATACGCAGTATTTT.

The J gene is TRBJ1-5, the V gene TRBV28; 10 nucleotides match TRBD1. J lost 0 bases, V lost 5 bases, and 10 bases had no gene match. The CDR3 is made up of 18 amino acids. Germline V gives CDR1 MDHEN, CDR2 SYDVKM. This CDR3 reads CASSGTGQGGDSNQPQHF. CDR3 coding DNA: TGTGCCAGCAGTGGCACAGGACAGGGGGGAGATAGCAATCAGCCCCAGCATTTT.

The chain couples TRBV20-1 to TRBJ2-7; D possibly corresponds to TRBD1 (6 bases). The CDR3 covers 11 residues. The germline V gene has CDR1 DFQATT and CDR2 SNEGSKA (reference sequence). Trimming took 7 bases from V and 5 from J, leaving 12 bases between them. This CDR3 is CSGAPGDEQYF. The CDR3 DNA reads TGCAGTGGTGCGCCAGGGGACGAGCAGTACTTC.

The V and J genes are TRBV28 and TRBJ2-5, with D tentatively TRBD1 (7 bases). Trimming took off 5 bases at V and 7 bases at J, with 26 bases between the two ends. The germline gives CDR1 MDHEN, CDR2 SYDVKM. The CDR3 is made up of 17 amino acids. Here the CDR3 reads CASSLALGQSEGGTQYF. CDR3 DNA: TGTGCCAGCAGTCTTGCCTTGGGACAGTCCGAGGGGGGGACCCAGTACTTC.

There are many counts of this clone. The gene calls are TRBV27 and TRBJ1-5; tentatively, D is TRBD1 (5 bases). The V end was cut by 1 base, the J end by 4 bases, with 8 bases between. The germline V gene has CDR1 MNHEY and CDR2 SMNVEV (reference sequence). The CDR3 length is 14 residues. The chain's CDR3 is CASSLFGGNQPQHF. CDR3 sequence (DNA): TGTGCCAGCAGTTTATTTGGGGGAAATCAGCCCCAGCATTTT.

The genes are TRBV6-6 and TRBJ2-2; D remains unclear. Germline V gene data show CDR1 as MNHNY and CDR2 as SVGAGI (reference sequence). Between the trimmed V and J ends, which lost 8 bases and 1 base, there was a span of 2 bases. The CDR3 runs to 11 residues. The DNA for the CDR3 is TGTGCCAGCGGGAACACCGGGGAGCTGTTTTTT. Encoded protein: CASGNTGELFF.

The chain uses TRBV7-2 and TRBJ2-1; D gene ambiguous. Germline values: CDR1 SGHTA, CDR2 FQGNSA. The CDR3 has 15 amino acids. V lost 7 bases, J lost 7 bases, and 20 bases lay in between. CDR3 nucleotide sequence: TGTGCCAGCACCCCGGCCTGGGCCAGCGTGAATGAGCAGTTCTTC. It translates to CASTPAWASVNEQFF.

The chain couples TRBV5-1 to TRBJ1-2; 8 nucleotides agree with TRBD1. With 4 bases clipped from V and 8 bases from J, the junction kept 13 bases outside the gene matches. The CDR3 loop spans 15 amino acids. Germline V gene lookup returns CDR1 SGHRS and CDR2 YFSETQ. In nucleotides, the CDR3 is TGCGCCAGCAGCAGCTATGGACAGGGCGAGTGGGGCTACACCTTC. Translating gives CASSSYGQGEWGYTF.

The gene calls are TRBV4-1 and TRBJ2-7; 8 bases map to TRBD1. CDR1 is MGHRA and CDR2 is YSYEKL in the germline V gene. The CDR3 totals 15 residues. Germline trimming cut 1 base from V and 4 bases from J; bases unmatched to any gene: 6. In DNA form, the CDR3 reads TGCGCCAGCAGCCAAGTTGTGACAGGGGCTTACGAGCAGTACTTC. It translates to CASSQVVTGAYEQYF.

This chain links TRBV4-3 with TRBJ2-1; 10 nucleotides match TRBD1. In germline, CDR1 is LGHNA, CDR2 YSLEER. The CDR3 covers 16 residues. V lost 2 bases and J lost 8; bases outside the gene matches: 9. Here the CDR3 reads CASSQTDRGVYDEQFF. CDR3 DNA: TGCGCCAGCAGCCAAACGGACAGGGGGGTTTATGATGAGCAGTTCTTC.

The CDR3 reads CSVQTGTNSPLHF. As DNA, the CDR3 is TGCAGCGTCCAGACAGGGACGAATTCACCCCTCCACTTT. The chain links TRBV29-1 to TRBJ1-6, with 7 nucleotides matching TRBD1. V lost 6 bases to trimming and J lost 7 bases; unmatched junction nucleotides: 6. Per the germline V gene, CDR1 is SQVTM and CDR2 is ANQGSEA. The CDR3 has 13 amino acids.

This chain links TRBV5-1 with TRBJ2-6; TRBD1 is a possible D gene (6 bases). The germline V gene has CDR1 SGHRS and CDR2 YFSETQ. The length of the CDR3 is 20 residues. V was pared by 2 bases and J by 3 bases, with 24 bases between. CDR3 region: CASSFNKAGQPVRGANVLTF. CDR3 in DNA: TGCGCCAGCAGCTTCAACAAAGCCGGACAGCCGGTTCGTGGGGCCAACGTCCTGACTTTC.

The chain uses TRBV9 and TRBJ1-5; no clear D gene. V shed 3 bases and J shed 6 bases, with 13 bases lying between them. Germline V gene data show CDR1 as SGDLS and CDR2 as YYNGEE. The CDR3 consists of 14 residues. In DNA, the CDR3 is TGTGCCAGCAGCGCCCTCGGAGAAGCTCAGCCCCAGCATTTT. Translation gives CASSALGEAQPQHF.

CDR3 DNA sequence: TGTGCCAGCAGCACAGGGGGTTCAGAGAACTATGGCTACACCTTC. This codes for CASSTGGSENYGYTF. The chain employs TRBV9 and TRBJ1-2; 8 bases line up with TRBD1. Losses at the gene ends were 4 bases for V and 2 bases for J; bases not matched to a gene: 7. This CDR3 is built from 15 residues. Germline V gene sequence: CDR1 SGDLS, CDR2 YYNGEE.

The chain is built from TRBV19 and TRBJ1-1; 9 bases map to TRBD1. CDR1 is LNHDA and CDR2 is SQIVND in the germline V gene (reference sequence). The V gene end was trimmed by 7 bases and the J gene end by 11 bases; junction bases not matched to a gene: 14. This CDR3 contains 14 residues. CDR3 residues: CASMESGTGRSAFF. CDR3 sequence (DNA): TGTGCCAGTATGGAGTCTGGGACAGGGCGTAGTGCTTTCTTT.

The J gene is TRBJ1-2, the V gene TRBV15; 7 nucleotides agree with TRBD1. V lost 1 base and J lost 3; bases outside the gene matches: 11. Germline V gene sequence: CDR1 LNHNV, CDR2 YYDKDF (reference sequence). The CDR3 consists of 17 residues. Written as DNA, the CDR3 is TGTGCCACCAGCAGAGTAATGGGACAGCCCGCGGACTATGGCTACACCTTC. Protein: CATSRVMGQPADYGYTF.

This rearrangement joins TRBV28 to TRBJ1-6; TRBD1 might be the D (5 bases). V was cut by 0 bases and J by 10 bases, with 13 bases left in between. CDR1 and CDR2 from the germline V gene are MDHEN and SYDVKM. CDR3 length: 15 amino acids. In DNA form, the CDR3 reads TGTGCCAGCAGTTTATGGGGGGAAGGTGAATCACCCCTCCACTTT. It is translated as CASSLWGEGESPLHF.